The rows below give T cell receptor beta chains drawn from one sample of a study of T cell responses to AZD1222 COVID-19 vaccine. Assay used: immunoSEQ multiplex PCR; TCRdb lists only in-frame clones, some missing. The sample contains more than 140,000 clones, roughly 89% of which appear only once. This sample comprised peripheral blood, obtained on day 0 of AZD1222 vaccination. The source of these receptors is an adult in good health. Both conserved end residues are part of each CDR3. The D gene is left open where the match is weak. For some rows the clone size is stated as once, few or many, or as a class when expanded; others skip it.

CDR3 | DNA | length | J | V | size | D
CALITMGGYTF | TGTGCCCTAATCACTATGGGTGGCTACACCTTC | 11 | TRBJ1-2 | TRBV30 | NA | NA
CASSPRDRLYEQYF | TGTGCCAGCAGCCCGAGGGACAGACTCTACGAGCAGTACTTC | 14 | TRBJ2-7 | TRBV28 | NA | TRBD1
CASSEKGLATNTGELFF | TGTGCCAGCAGCGAAAAGGGACTAGCGACGAACACCGGGGAGCTGTTTTTT | 17 | TRBJ2-2 | TRBV7-9 | few | TRBD2
CASSQGGQGNFEKLFF | TGTGCCAGCAGCCAAGGGGGACAGGGTAACTTCGAAAAACTGTTTTTT | 16 | TRBJ1-4 | TRBV3-1/TRBV3-2 | NA | TRBD1
CASRDPAGDTQYF | TGTGCCAGCCGGGACCCCGCAGGAGATACGCAGTATTTT | 13 | TRBJ2-3 | TRBV7-9 | NA | NA
CASRPREGAGGEQYF | TGTGCCAGCAGGCCCAGGGAGGGGGCCGGCGGAGAGCAGTACTTC | 15 | TRBJ2-7 | TRBV7-2 | NA | NA
CASSFGQMNTEAFF | TGTGCCAGCAGTTTCGGACAGATGAACACTGAAGCTTTCTTT | 14 | TRBJ1-1 | TRBV28 | NA | NA
CASSQGISGYGYTF | TGTGCCAGCAGCCAAGGAATATCAGGGTATGGCTACACCTTC | 14 | TRBJ1-2 | TRBV3-1/TRBV3-2 | few | NA
CSVGTSGSMINEQYF | TGCAGCGTTGGGACTAGCGGGAGCATGATTAACGAGCAGTACTTC | 15 | TRBJ2-7 | TRBV29-1 | NA | TRBD2
CASSFEHTGELFF | TGTGCCAGCAGTTTCGAGCACACCGGGGAGCTGTTTTTT | 13 | TRBJ2-2 | TRBV6-5 | NA | NA
CASSLGELGEQYF | TGTGCCAGCAGCTTAGGGGAATTGGGGGAGCAGTACTTC | 13 | TRBJ2-7 | TRBV11-3 | NA | NA
CASSLSGPNGGELFF | TGTGCCAGCAGTTTATCAGGCCCGAACGGCGGGGAGCTGTTTTTT | 15 | TRBJ2-2 | TRBV27 | NA | NA
CASSSWGAEAFF | TGTGCCAGCAGCTCGTGGGGGGCTGAAGCTTTCTTT | 12 | TRBJ1-1 | TRBV5-6 | NA | NA
CASSSLRQGRAGNTIYF | TGTGCCAGCAGCTCCCTTCGACAGGGTAGGGCTGGAAACACCATATATTTT | 17 | TRBJ1-3 | TRBV11-2 | NA | TRBD1
CASSTSGTYNEQFF | TGTGCCAGCAGTACTAGCGGGACCTACAATGAGCAGTTCTTC | 14 | TRBJ2-1 | TRBV6-5 | NA | TRBD2
CASSPNLGNEQFF | TGTGCCAGCAGCCCGAACCTTGGAAATGAGCAGTTCTTC | 13 | TRBJ2-1 | TRBV6-1 | NA | NA
CATSASTPASDEQFF | TGTGCCACCAGTGCTTCCACACCTGCTAGCGATGAGCAGTTCTTC | 15 | TRBJ2-1 | TRBV24-1 | NA | NA
CASSVGLAYEQYF | TGTGCCAGCAGCGTAGGACTAGCCTACGAGCAGTACTTC | 13 | TRBJ2-7 | TRBV9 | NA | NA
CASSPGTSTAGLGFGELFF | TGTGCCAGCAGTCCCGGGACTAGTACCGCAGGATTGGGATTCGGGGAGCTGTTTTTT | 19 | TRBJ2-2 | TRBV6-2/TRBV6-3 | NA | TRBD2
CASSLLSHSGHNEQFF | TGTGCCAGCAGCCTATTATCCCACTCCGGACACAATGAGCAGTTCTTC | 16 | TRBJ2-1 | TRBV7-8 | NA | NA
CASSLVSAVDTQYF | TGTGCCAGCAGCTTAGTATCTGCGGTGGATACGCAGTATTTT | 14 | TRBJ2-3 | TRBV7-2 | NA | NA
CASSFGGRSYEQYF | TGTGCCAGCAGCTTCGGGGGGCGCTCCTACGAGCAGTACTTC | 14 | TRBJ2-7 | TRBV11-2 | NA | NA
CASSQPREGNSPLHF | TGCGCCAGCAGCCAGCCCCGAGAGGGTAATTCACCCCTCCACTTT | 15 | TRBJ1-6 | TRBV4-1 | NA | NA
CASRPLRDFGPQHF | TGTGCCAGCAGACCACTCCGGGACTTTGGGCCCCAGCATTTT | 14 | TRBJ1-5 | TRBV2 | NA | NA
CASSLGPLPEKLFF | TGTGCCAGCAGTTTAGGGCCCCTCCCTGAAAAACTGTTTTTT | 14 | TRBJ1-4 | TRBV28 | NA | NA
CASSYRRPSTDTQYF | TGTGCCAGCAGTTACAGGCGGCCTAGCACAGATACGCAGTATTTT | 15 | TRBJ2-3 | TRBV6-5 | NA | NA
CASSSKRGPGLAGGSDTQYF | TGTGCCAGCAGCTCAAAACGGGGACCGGGACTAGCGGGAGGGTCAGATACGCAGTATTTT | 20 | TRBJ2-3 | TRBV6-6 | NA | TRBD2
CASSAGASGSPLHF | TGTGCCAGCAGTGCAGGGGCGTCCGGTTCACCCCTCCACTTT | 14 | TRBJ1-6 | TRBV25-1 | NA | NA
CASGQGGYEQYF | TGTGCCAGTGGACAGGGGGGATACGAGCAGTACTTC | 12 | TRBJ2-7 | TRBV19 | NA | TRBD1
CASSVGPDPGYEQYF | TGTGCCAGCAGCGTAGGCCCCGACCCCGGCTACGAGCAGTACTTC | 15 | TRBJ2-7 | TRBV9 | NA | NA